What follows are 31 T cell receptor beta chains derived from one specimen sequenced in a study of cytomegalovirus exposure and HLA in healthy donors. Primers for the PCR totalled 60 Vbeta and 13 Jbeta. Profiling relied on immunoSEQ multiplex PCR, and the TCRdb table lists in-frame clones only, not all of them. In the table there are 160,000 or so clones, 70% to 80% of which are singletons. The sequenced sample was PBMCs. Receptors originate from a woman aged 40 to 50 in good health and CMV-seronegative.

The genes are TRBV4-1 and TRBJ2-1, with D uncertain. V was cut by 0 bases and J by 6 bases, with 9 bases left in between. The CDR3 length is 14 residues. Germline V gene sequence: CDR1 MGHRA, CDR2 YSYEKL. The CDR3 DNA follows: TGCGCCAGCAGCCAAGACCTAGGCCCCAATGAGCAGTTCTTC. Residues: CASSQDLGPNEQFF.

CDR3 sequence: CASSPDGGGNTEAFF. The CDR3 DNA reads TGTGCCAGCAGCCCAGACGGGGGAGGAAACACTGAAGCTTTCTTT. The gene calls are TRBV7-2 and TRBJ1-1; D is perhaps TRBD1 (5 bases). Germline V gene lookup returns CDR1 SGHTA and CDR2 FQGNSA. The CDR3 has 15 residues. The V end lost 5 bases, the J end lost 2 bases, and 15 bases lay between the germline ends.

This chain connects TRBV5-6 to TRBJ2-7; D not certain. The ends were cut back, 1 base at V and 2 bases at J, with 13 bases in the middle. The CDR3 sequence is 15 residues long. Germline values: CDR1 SGHDT, CDR2 YYEEEE. As DNA, the CDR3 is TGTGCCAGCAGCTTGCATCCTGATAGCACCTACGAGCAGTACTTC. This gives the protein CASSLHPDSTYEQYF.

The chain uses TRBV30 and TRBJ1-2; the D is unclear. Per germline, CDR1 GTSNPN and CDR2 SVGIG (reference sequence). CDR3 length equals 15 residues. The germline V and J ends were trimmed by 0 bases and 4 bases, with 15 bases remaining between them. The CDR3 loop is CAWSVLGILGYGYTF. The CDR3 nucleotides read TGTGCCTGGAGTGTACTGGGCATCCTCGGCTATGGCTACACCTTC.

V usage is TRBV5-6 and J usage is TRBJ2-2, with a possible D match to TRBD2 (5 bases). There are 14 residues in the CDR3. V was shortened by 5 bases and J by 0 bases, with 8 bases between the two germline ends. Germline-derived CDR1 and CDR2 are SGHDT and YYEEEE. As DNA, the CDR3 is TGTGCCAGCAGGCGAGCGGCGAACACCGGGGAGCTGTTTTTT. Its translation: CASRRAANTGELFF. The full variable domain, completed using reference TRBV5-6 and TRBJ2-2, is DAGVTQSPTHLIKTRGQQVTLRCSPKSGHDTVSWYQQALGQGPQFIFQYYEEEERQRGNFPDRFSGHQFPNYSSELNVNALLLGDSALYLCASRRAANTGELFFGEGSRLTVL.

This chain uses TRBV9 with TRBJ1-5, with D possibly matching TRBD1 (5 bases). The CDR3 is 17 amino acids. From germline, CDR1 is SGDLS and CDR2 YYNGEE. Between the trimmed V and J ends, which lost 3 bases and 2 bases, there was a span of 18 bases. The CDR3 here is CASSGRGAGEGNQPQHF. The CDR3 region has the DNA TGTGCCAGCAGCGGGAGAGGGGCCGGGGAGGGCAATCAGCCCCAGCATTTT. The variable domain in full, completed from reference TRBV9 and TRBJ1-5, reads DSGVTQTPKHLITATGQRVTLRCSPRSGDLSVYWYQQSLDQGLQFLIQYYNGEERAKGNILERFSAQQFPDLHSELNLSSLELGDSALYFCASSGRGAGEGNQPQHFGDGTRLSIL.

This clone was detected ten times or more. The chain recombines TRBV7-6 with TRBJ1-1; D not certain. Trimming removed 0 bases at V and 1 base at J, with 6 bases between. CDR3 length: 14 residues. Germline CDR1 is SGHVS and CDR2 is FNYEAQ. CDR3 sequence: CASSLAPGNTEAFF. The DNA for the CDR3 is TGTGCCAGCAGCTTAGCGCCAGGGAACACTGAAGCTTTCTTT.

The genes are TRBV4-1 and TRBJ2-1; the match to TRBD2 covers 7 bases. Per the germline V gene, CDR1 is MGHRA and CDR2 is YSYEKL. This CDR3 has 17 residues. V dropped 1 base and J dropped 6; count of bases not matched to a gene: 12. The CDR3 is CASSQGSLGGPGNEQFF. The CDR3 region has the DNA TGCGCCAGCAGCCAAGGTTCCCTGGGAGGGCCTGGCAATGAGCAGTTCTTC.

The rearrangement joins TRBV5-4 to TRBJ1-2; 8 nucleotides match TRBD1. The germline V gene encodes CDR1 SGHNT and CDR2 YYREEE (reference sequence). The CDR3 has 13 amino acids. V lost 3 bases, J lost 7 bases, and 5 bases stayed unmatched. CDR3: CASSSAGGSGYTF. CDR3 sequence (DNA): TGTGCCAGCAGCTCTGCAGGGGGCAGTGGCTACACCTTC.

The chain combines TRBV7-2 with TRBJ2-5; 9 positions match TRBD1. With V trimmed by 7 bases and J by 11 bases, 17 bases remained unmatched. In germline, CDR1 is SGHTA, CDR2 FQGNSA. The CDR3 is 15 amino acids. CDR3 DNA: TGTGCCAGCACCTCCCCCGTGGGACAGGGACGTAGGCAGTACTTC. Residues: CASTSPVGQGRRQYF. Looking up the rest from reference TRBV7-2 and TRBJ2-5 gives the full variable domain: GAGVSQSPSNKVTEKGKDVELRCDPISGHTALYWYRQSLGQGLEFLIYFQGNSAPDKSGLPSDRFSAERTGGSVSTLTIQRTQQEDSAVYLCASTSPVGQGRRQYFGPGTRLLVL.

The chain carries TRBV5-6 and TRBJ2-3; 7 positions agree with TRBD2. The V segment lost 1 base and the J segment 3 bases; nucleotides outside the gene matches: 2. The CDR3 is made up of 14 amino acids. Germline V gene data show CDR1 as SGHDT and CDR2 as YYEEEE. The DNA of the CDR3 is TGTGCCAGCAGCTTGCCAGCGGGGACAGATACGCAGTATTTT. It yields the protein CASSLPAGTDTQYF.

The chain employs TRBV12-2 and TRBJ1-5. TRBV12-2 is termed a pseudogene. The CDR3 is 17 residues long. CDR3 region: CASRLALGIHSNQPQHF. The CDR3 region has the DNA TGTGCAAGTCGCTTAGCGCTCGGGATACATAGCAATCAGCCCCAGCATTTT.

The chain joins TRBV5-1 to TRBJ2-3; perhaps TRBD2 as D (5 bases). Trimming cost V 4 bases and J 2 bases, with 11 bases left between them. The CDR3 contains 14 residues. CDR1 is SGHRS and CDR2 is YFSETQ in the germline V gene. CDR3 region: CASSPRGSTDTQYF. The CDR3 DNA reads as TGCGCCAGCAGCCCCCGGGGATCCACAGATACGCAGTATTTT.

The chain couples TRBV5-8 to TRBJ1-5; 7 nucleotides match TRBD1. J gave up 1 base and V 7 bases, and 8 bases lay outside the gene matches. This CDR3 has 15 residues. CDR1 SGHTS and CDR2 YDEGEE come from the germline V gene. CDR3 coding DNA: TGTGCCAGCGCCCGACAGGGCTCGAGCAATCAGCCCCAGCATTTT. Translation gives CASARQGSSNQPQHF. The full variable domain, completed using reference TRBV5-8 and TRBJ1-5, is EAGVTQSPTHLIKTRGQQATLRCSPISGHTSVYWYQQALGLGLQFLLWYDEGEERNRGNFPPRFSGRQFPNYSSELNVNALELEDSALYLCASARQGSSNQPQHFGDGTRLSIL.

The J gene is TRBJ1-4, the V gene TRBV7-2; 7 positions match TRBD1. The CDR3 spans 15 residues. Germline lookup yields CDR1 SGHTA and CDR2 FQGNSA. J was trimmed by 5 bases and V by 1 base; bases with no gene match: 4. CDR3 bases: TGTGCCAGCAGCTTAGACGGGACAGAAAATGAAAAACTGTTTTTT. This gives the protein CASSLDGTENEKLFF.

The gene calls are TRBV15 and TRBJ1-2; 9 nucleotides agree with TRBD1. Per the germline V gene, CDR1 is LNHNV and CDR2 is YYDKDF (reference sequence). The CDR3 is 14 residues long. V shed 2 bases, J shed 7 bases, and the junction held 5 bases outside the gene matches. In DNA, the CDR3 is TGTGCCACCAGCAGAAGACAGGGGGGGCGTGGCTACACCTTC. This codes for CATSRRQGGRGYTF.

This clone was seen a few times. J is TRBJ1-1 and V is TRBV28, with 7 bases aligning to TRBD1. The V gene end was trimmed by 7 bases and the J gene end by 5 bases; junction bases not matched to a gene: 10. Germline CDR1 and CDR2: MDHEN and SYDVKM. The CDR3 contains 14 residues. The CDR3 coding sequence is TGTGCCAGCACCCTCGCGACAGGGAGGACTGAAGCTTTCTTT. Translated: CASTLATGRTEAFF.

The chain recombines TRBV11-2 with TRBJ2-7; 7 positions match TRBD2. CDR3 size: 14 residues. CDR1 is SGHAT and CDR2 is FQNNGV in the germline V gene. After removal of 2 bases from V and 0 bases from J, the junction contained 1 base not matched to a gene. The CDR3 spells CASSLSGNSYEQYF. In DNA, the CDR3 is TGTGCCAGCAGCTTAAGCGGGAACTCCTACGAGCAGTACTTC.

The CDR3 loop is CATSRSPRGGLSGGYTF. The DNA for the CDR3 is TGTGCCACCAGCAGATCCCCGCGGGGGGGGTTAAGTGGTGGCTACACCTTC. The chain joins TRBV15 to TRBJ1-2; possibly TRBD1 for D (5 bases). Looked up from germline, CDR1 is LNHNV and CDR2 is YYDKDF (reference sequence). The CDR3 is 17 residues long. Trimming cost V 2 bases and J 7 bases, with 23 bases left between them.

The chain employs TRBV5-1 and TRBJ2-7; 9 nucleotides line up with TRBD1. Germline V gives CDR1 SGHRS, CDR2 YFSETQ. V shed 0 bases, J shed 5 bases, and the junction held 6 bases outside the gene matches. This CDR3 has 15 residues. CDR3 residues: CASSLGDRVVHEQYF. The CDR3 region has the DNA TGCGCCAGCAGCTTGGGGGACAGGGTGGTCCACGAGCAGTACTTC.

V is TRBV28 and J is TRBJ1-5; 10 nucleotides line up with TRBD1. In germline, CDR1 is MDHEN, CDR2 SYDVKM. The V gene end was trimmed by 5 bases and the J gene end by 1 base; junction bases not matched to a gene: 2. CDR3 length: 15 amino acids. The CDR3: CASSDRGPSNQPQHF. CDR3 nucleotide sequence: TGTGCCAGCAGTGACAGGGGGCCGAGCAATCAGCCCCAGCATTTT.

CDR3 sequence: CASSFWRPGGQNNEQFF. The CDR3 bases are TGTGCCAGCAGCTTCTGGAGGCCGGGCGGACAGAACAATGAGCAGTTCTTC. This rearrangement joins TRBV11-3 to TRBJ2-1, with a weak D call TRBD1 (6 bases). V was pared by 3 bases and J by 5 bases, with 20 bases between. The CDR3 extends over 17 amino acids. The germline CDR1 and CDR2 sequences are SGHNT and YENEEA.

This clone was recorded a few times. The chain has TRBV4-3 and TRBJ1-5; D gene uncertain. The CDR3 totals 15 residues. V gave up 0 bases and J gave up 0 bases, with 6 bases separating them. Germline V gene data show CDR1 as LGHNA and CDR2 as YSLEER. The CDR3 bases are TGCGCCAGCAGCCAAGACGCCTATAGCAATCAGCCCCAGCATTTT. Its translation: CASSQDAYSNQPQHF.

CDR3 nucleotides: TGTGCCAGCAGCGTCCACGGGGACATTCAGTACTTC. It encodes CASSVHGDIQYF. The gene calls are TRBV9 and TRBJ2-4; a possible D gene is TRBD2 (5 bases). Deletions cut 2 bases from V and 8 bases from J, with 8 bases between. Germline V CDR1 and CDR2: SGDLS, YYNGEE. This CDR3 is 12 amino acids long.

The chain is built from TRBV5-1 and TRBJ2-3; TRBD2 matches 9 bases. CDR1 is SGHRS and CDR2 is YFSETQ in the germline V gene. The CDR3 runs 15 residues. With 0 bases clipped from V and 2 bases from J, the junction kept 1 base outside the gene matches. In nucleotides, the CDR3 is TGCGCCAGCAGCTTGGTAGCGGGGGCCACAGATACGCAGTATTTT. Its protein is CASSLVAGATDTQYF.

This rearrangement joins TRBV6-6 to TRBJ1-2; no reliable D call. The CDR3 is 12 residues long. Germline assignment: CDR1 MNHNY and CDR2 SVGAGI (reference sequence). Deletions cut 8 bases from V and 6 bases from J, with 13 bases between. The CDR3 DNA is TGTGCCAGCCTGGGCCAGGTTAATGGCTACACCTTC. Translated: CASLGQVNGYTF.

The rearrangement links TRBV11-3 to TRBJ1-1; tentative D call: TRBD1 (5 bases). Trimming cost V 5 bases and J 1 base, with 11 bases left between them. Germline values: CDR1 SGHNT, CDR2 YENEEA. The CDR3 runs 14 residues. The CDR3: CASSPSGGNTEAFF. In DNA, the CDR3 is TGTGCCAGCAGCCCGAGCGGGGGGAACACTGAAGCTTTCTTT.

The chain uses TRBV9 and TRBJ2-5, with D maybe TRBD1 (5 bases). The CDR3 runs to 14 residues. Germline V gene data show CDR1 as SGDLS and CDR2 as YYNGEE. Trimming took 3 bases from V and 3 from J, leaving 12 bases between them. CDR3 coding DNA: TGTGCCAGCAGCGGAAGGGCGACAGAAGAGACCCAGTACTTC. Protein product: CASSGRATEETQYF.

This rearrangement joins TRBV30 to TRBJ2-5; 8 bases are a match to TRBD2. The end of the DNA is better explained by TRBJ2-7, so the J call may be wrong. Germline CDR1 is GTSNPN and CDR2 is SVGIG (reference sequence). The CDR3 has 16 residues. The CDR3 DNA sequence: TGTGCCTGGAGTGTAGCAGGGCGGGAGGCCTCCTACGAGCAGTACTTC. This codes for CAWSVAGREASYEQYF.

The rearrangement uses TRBV7-9 and TRBJ1-1; 7 nucleotides match TRBD1. The V and J ends lost 3 bases and 4 bases, in that order; junction bases with no gene match: 2. The CDR3 has 13 residues. The germline CDR1 and CDR2 sequences are SEHNR and FQNEAQ (reference sequence). For the CDR3, the DNA is TGTGCCAGCAGCTTGCAGGGGGGCACTGAAGCTTTCTTT. Translated, it gives CASSLQGGTEAFF. Drawing the rest from reference TRBV7-9 and TRBJ1-1, the complete variable domain is DTGVSQNPRHKITKRGQNVTFRCDPISEHNRLYWYRQTLGQGPEFLTYFQNEAQLEKSRLLSDRFSAERPKGSFSTLEIQRTEQGDSAMYLCASSLQGGTEAFFGQGTRLTVV.

The chain combines TRBV5-1 with TRBJ2-7; D may be TRBD2 (7 bases). The CDR3 is 15 amino acids. Trimming pared 4 bases from V and 3 bases from J, leaving 17 bases between. Germline-derived CDR1 and CDR2 are SGHRS and YFSETQ. The CDR3 reads CASSLEGGGLYEQYF. The CDR3 DNA reads as TGCGCCAGCAGCCTGGAGGGGGGGGGCCTCTACGAGCAGTACTTC.